This T cell receptor (beta chain) originates from a study of blood T cell repertoires in COVID-19 (dated by TCRdb to 2020 to 2021). Concerning the study at large: Samples covering the acute and convalescent phases of COVID-19 were provided by collaborators in the United States, Italy and Spain. Subjects who had been exposed to COVID-19, were actively infected with it, or had recovered from it provided the deeply sampled blood TCRbeta repertoires that made up the dataset. The repertoires were released in a freely available public database intended as a resource for research on the immune response to SARS-CoV-2. Where HLA class I and class II types were available, the types were taken from metadata supplied by the sample provider, not from assay-based typing. Sample metadata almost always included a de-identified subject ID, COVID-19 status, age in years and sex. The prospective study material was composed of cDNA or gDNA derived from T cells, B-cell-depleted T cells, or PBMCs. Samples came from the ongoing ImmuneRACE study (first 160 participants) plus 1,254 subjects from 6 global collaborators.

The paper's findings and limits, for the study overall: How much clinical and demographic metadata was included differed by source and by participant, and the metadata was provided uncurated.

In Seattle, one collaborating source enrolled patients while the infection was active and tracked those patients longitudinally over the course of disease. Whole blood was collected in K2EDTA tubes by collaborating institutions according to the institutions' own protocols. For TCRbeta analysis, collaborators shipped samples in one of three forms: frozen whole blood, isolated PBMCs, or DNA extracted from either of those sample types. Spanning cysteine to phenylalanine, the CDR3 consists of 16 amino acids. Only the CDR3 DNA stays, 48 bases, in frame from base 1. V loses 6 bases at its end and J loses 0 bases; junction bases beyond the gene matches: 5. Reading the germline V gene (reference sequence) gives CDR1 MNHEY and CDR2 SMNVEV. Of note for this clone: The target of this receptor is not known. One base away there is no much larger clone; base qualities are not given.

TCRbeta CDR3 regions were amplified from genomic DNA using the immunoSEQ Assay, a bias-controlled multiplex PCR. The original methods were these. Within the assay, amplification of reference gene primers was used to estimate how many nucleated cells each sample contained. To quantify the absolute abundance of each unique TCRbeta CDR3 rearrangement, sequence reads were collapsed and filtered. For each sample, productive Simpson clonality was calculated as the square root of Simpson's diversity index across productive rearrangements. Not all clones reach the TCRdb copy of this immuneACCESS table, which keeps in-frame sequences only. Checked studies attribute under half of the gap to unresolved V genes and leave the rest unexplained. V, J and clone size were drawn from that table, and D and trimming were deduced from the DNA. Across this sample there are about 300,000 clones, with under 90% seen only once. 1.5% to 2% of the sample comes from the top ten.

The receptor's source is a woman aged 25-40 years with COVID-19, enrolled during active disease. The chain is assembled from TRBV27 and TRBJ2-6, and 7 bases in between align with TRBD2. Sample: peripheral blood. Here is the DNA: TGTGCCAGCAGGCAGGGACTACACTCTGGGGCCAACGTCCTGACTTTC. Its protein reads: CASRQGLHSGANVLTF.